This T cell receptor beta chain was sequenced in a study of identifying expanded T cells in peripheral blood. Germline V lookup: CDR1 SQVTM, CDR2 ANQGSEA. CDR3 length: 14 amino acids. V shed 4 bases, J shed 7 bases, and the junction held 12 bases outside the gene matches. Some clones are missing from TCRdb's copy, which holds only in-frame ones; the method was immunoSEQ multiplex PCR. The sample consists of tens of thousands of clones, around 84% of them appearing once. Collection occurred without any documented infections or immune events in donors. A few counts support this clone. The specimen sequenced was blood. The clonotype was recovered from a person aged 18 to 75 in good health. The chain joins TRBV29-1 to TRBJ2-7; the match to TRBD2 covers 8 bases. DNA for the CDR3: TGCAGCGTTGTGTCCGGGAGGGCCTTTGGGGAGCAGTACTTC. Translated, it gives CSVVSGRAFGEQYF.